This T cell receptor beta chain stems from a study of cytomegalovirus exposure and HLA in healthy donors. The CDR3 is 15 amino acids. Germline V lookup: CDR1 MNHEY, CDR2 SVGAGI. Trimming took 4 bases from V and 0 from J, leaving 11 bases between them. This clone was seen a single time. Primers included in the PCR were 60 Vbeta and 13 Jbeta primers. Assay: immunoSEQ multiplex PCR; the TCRdb copy retains only in-frame clones and omits some. Here the sample spans some 89,000 clones, roughly 85% being singletons. The receptor was isolated from a middle-aged man in good health and CMV-seropositive. The genes are TRBV6-5 and TRBJ2-3; tentatively, D is TRBD2 (6 bases). Sequencing was performed on PBMCs. CDR3 sequence: CASSSIAASTDTQYF. The CDR3 DNA follows: TGTGCCAGCAGTTCTATAGCGGCTAGCACAGATACGCAGTATTTT.